The clone carrying this T cell receptor (beta chain) has more than one count but fewer than ten. V was clipped by 3 bases and J by 4 bases; unmatched bases: 7. Looked up from germline, CDR1 is DFQATT and CDR2 is SNEGSKA (reference sequence). CDR3 length equals 15 residues. The authors ran a second PCR of about 7 to 11 cycles using a sample-barcoded 5' primer and a J-beta primer mix. Every cDNA molecule carried a tag from a template-switch adaptor bearing 12 random nucleotides. TCRdb itself ran the 5' RACE reads through MiXCR, one entry per CDR3 protein. The table shows about 640,000 distinct CDR3 sequences, with about 30% occurring only once. The data belong to a study of blood T cells in healthy people across ages.

The chain has TRBV20-1 and TRBJ2-2; 8 bases are shared with TRBD1. The TCR sequence derives from a woman of 80 years or more in good health. The material sequenced was blood. The CDR3 bases are TGCAGTGCTAGGCCACAGGGGGTAGTCACCGGGGAGCTGTTTTTT. Translating gives CSARPQGVVTGELFF.